The next 18 T cell receptor beta chains were all read from a single sample in a study of blood T cell repertoires in COVID-19 (dated by TCRdb to 2018 to 2021). Library construction relied on the immunoSEQ multiplex PCR assay. The clones in this table, taken by TCRdb from immuneACCESS, are in-frame only. Not every clone is retained; where verified, under half of the shortfall comes from an unresolved V gene, and the cause of the rest is unknown. The sample yields 250,000 to 350,000 clones; over 75% were counted once. The ten largest clonotypes hold around 8% of the sample. The sequenced material came from peripheral blood. The receptors here all came from a woman aged 50 to 65 who had recovered from COVID-19.

The chain couples TRBV7-9 to TRBJ1-1; D is perhaps TRBD1 (5 bases). The CDR3 sequence is 15 residues long. The V gene's germline CDR1 is SEHNR and CDR2 FQNEAQ (reference sequence). The ends were cut back, 8 bases at V and 5 bases at J, with 21 bases in the middle. CDR3: CASGLGGARGTEAFF. The DNA of the CDR3 is TGTGCCAGCGGGCTCGGAGGGGCGCGAGGTACTGAAGCTTTCTTT.

The V call is TRBV7-3, the J call TRBJ1-1; D is unclear. CDR1 and CDR2 from the germline V gene are SGHTA and FQGTGA. The CDR3 is 12 amino acids. Trimming shortened V by 2 bases and J by 8 bases, and 9 bases separated the two germline ends. The CDR3 reads CASSLPPGEAFF. CDR3 in DNA: TGTGCCAGCAGCTTACCCCCGGGGGAAGCTTTCTTT.

The CDR3 here is CAWRNLGQGADTQYF. CDR3 DNA sequence: TGTGCCTGGAGAAACCTCGGACAGGGGGCAGATACGCAGTATTTT. V usage is TRBV30 and J usage is TRBJ2-3; 10 bases are shared with TRBD1. The CDR3 is 15 residues long. V gave up 3 bases and J gave up 4 bases; unmatched junction bases: 7. Germline V gene sequence: CDR1 GTSNPN, CDR2 SVGIG (reference sequence).

This clone appeared a few times. J is TRBJ1-4 and V is TRBV21-1. TRBV21-1 is a pseudogene. This CDR3 is built from 16 residues. The CDR3 region is CASSKSRQHRDEKLFF. The CDR3 DNA reads TGTGCCAGCAGCAAATCTAGGCAGCATCGGGATGAAAAACTGTTTTTT.

In nucleotides, the CDR3 is TGTGCCAGTACCAGACAGCGCTCCTATAATTCACCCCTCCACTTT. Amino acid sequence: CASTRQRSYNSPLHF. The chain joins TRBV28 to TRBJ1-6, with D perhaps matching TRBD1 (5 bases). V lost 9 bases and J 0 bases, leaving 12 bases between the germline ends. From germline, CDR1 is MDHEN and CDR2 SYDVKM. The CDR3 is 15 residues long.

V usage is TRBV3-1 (or the pseudogene TRBV3-2) and J usage is TRBJ2-7; the match to TRBD2 covers 11 bases. J lost 3 bases, V lost 4 bases, and 8 bases had no gene match. The CDR3 totals 16 residues. Germline CDR1 reads LGHDT; CDR2 reads YNNKEL (reference sequence). The CDR3 here is CASSPRRLAGIYEQYF. The CDR3 DNA reads as TGTGCCAGCAGCCCCCGCCGACTAGCGGGAATCTACGAGCAGTACTTC.

This chain joins TRBV24-1 and TRBJ2-2, with 8 bases that match TRBD1. The CDR3 has 20 amino acids. Per the germline V gene, CDR1 is KGHDR and CDR2 is SFDVKD. J was trimmed by 6 bases and V by 0 bases; bases with no gene match: 17. Here the CDR3 DNA reads TGTGCCACCAGTGATTTGAGAGGGCCTTATTGGACAGGGTCGCCCGGGGAGCTGTTTTTT. Translating gives CATSDLRGPYWTGSPGELFF.

The V and J genes are TRBV28 and TRBJ2-1; D may be TRBD1 (5 bases). Germline CDR1 reads MDHEN; CDR2 reads SYDVKM. V lost 6 bases and J lost 6, with 9 bases in between. The CDR3 contains 12 residues. CDR3 in amino acids: CASRVTGNEQFF. The CDR3 DNA is TGTGCCAGCAGAGTAACAGGCAATGAGCAGTTCTTC.

This clone turned up a few times. The chain carries TRBV6-1 and TRBJ1-1; 7 positions match TRBD1. Trimming took 3 bases from V and 4 from J; bases not matched to a gene: 2. Germline CDR1 is MNHNS and CDR2 is SASEGT. There are 13 residues in the CDR3. CDR3 sequence reads: CASSEGTATEAFF. CDR3 bases: TGTGCCAGCAGTGAGGGGACAGCCACTGAAGCTTTCTTT.

The V call is TRBV28, the J call TRBJ2-1; 9 nucleotides line up with TRBD1. This CDR3 is built from 16 residues. Germline-derived CDR1 and CDR2 are MDHEN and SYDVKM. The trim removed 4 bases at V and 8 bases at J, leaving 12 bases unmatched. CDR3 DNA sequence: TGTGCCAGCAGTTCAAGGACAGGGGTTAGGCTCCATGAGCAGTTCTTC. Translation gives CASSSRTGVRLHEQFF. The variable domain in full, completed from reference TRBV28 and TRBJ2-1, reads DVKVTQSSRYLVKRTGEKVFLECVQDMDHENMFWYRQDPGLGLRLIYFSYDVKMKEKGDIPEGYSVSREKKERFSLILESASTNQTSMYLCASSSRTGVRLHEQFFGPGTRLTVL.

V and J are TRBV9 and TRBJ1-2, with TRBD1 matching 7 bases. V gave up 3 bases and J gave up 7 bases; unmatched junction bases: 15. The CDR3 length is 16 residues. CDR1 is SGDLS and CDR2 is YYNGEE in the germline V gene. In DNA, the CDR3 is TGTGCCAGCAGCGGCCACCTTCCTACAGGGGCGGGTGGCTACACCTTC. Its translation: CASSGHLPTGAGGYTF. Full variable domain (remainder filled in from reference TRBV9 and TRBJ1-2): DSGVTQTPKHLITATGQRVTLRCSPRSGDLSVYWYQQSLDQGLQFLIQYYNGEERAKGNILERFSAQQFPDLHSELNLSSLELGDSALYFCASSGHLPTGAGGYTFGSGTRLTVV.

The chain has TRBV9 and TRBJ2-2; 8 nucleotides line up with TRBD2. Trimming took 0 bases from V and 3 from J; bases not matched to a gene: 10. The CDR3 is 18 residues long. CDR1 is SGDLS and CDR2 is YYNGEE in the germline V gene. This chain's CDR3 is CASSVGGGGRMHTGELFF. In nucleotides, the CDR3 is TGTGCCAGCAGCGTAGGAGGTGGCGGGAGGATGCACACCGGGGAGCTGTTTTTT. Based on the CDR3 plus reference TRBV9 and TRBJ2-2, the full variable domain is DSGVTQTPKHLITATGQRVTLRCSPRSGDLSVYWYQQSLDQGLQFLIQYYNGEERAKGNILERFSAQQFPDLHSELNLSSLELGDSALYFCASSVGGGGRMHTGELFFGEGSRLTVL.

The chain carries TRBV30 and TRBJ1-1, with no clear D. The CDR3 is 12 amino acids. CDR1 is GTSNPN and CDR2 is SVGIG in the germline V gene (reference sequence). V shed 5 bases and J shed 0 bases, with 7 bases lying between them. As DNA, the CDR3 is TGTGCCTGGGACATCATGAACACTGAAGCTTTCTTT. Translated, it gives CAWDIMNTEAFF.

V usage is TRBV10-3 and J usage is TRBJ2-1; 10 positions agree with TRBD2. J lost 5 bases, V lost 3 bases, and 10 bases had no gene match. The CDR3 contains 17 residues. The germline V gene encodes CDR1 ENHRY and CDR2 SYGVKD. CDR3 nucleotide sequence: TGTGCCATCAGTGATTTGGAAGTACTAGCGGGGAACAATGAGCAGTTCTTC. It codes for CAISDLEVLAGNNEQFF.

Note on this clone: The same CDR3 also results from other DNA sequences found in this sample. V is TRBV9 and J is TRBJ1-1; 8 positions match TRBD1. The CDR3 runs 14 residues. The V gene end was trimmed by 2 bases and the J gene end by 1 base; junction bases not matched to a gene: 1. Germline V gene lookup returns CDR1 SGDLS and CDR2 YYNGEE. CDR3 in amino acids: CASSVGTGNTEAFF. The CDR3 DNA is TGTGCCAGCAGCGTGGGGACAGGGAACACTGAAGCTTTCTTT.

The rearrangement uses TRBV10-3 and TRBJ2-1; 8 positions agree with TRBD1. With V trimmed by 10 bases and J by 7 bases, 12 bases remained unmatched. Germline values: CDR1 ENHRY, CDR2 SYGVKD. The CDR3 consists of 14 residues. The DNA for the CDR3 is TGTGCCACTGCTGGACAGGGTTCACTGAATGAGCAGTTCTTC. Its protein product is CATAGQGSLNEQFF.

The CDR3: CASSLAEDSLGYTF. The CDR3 region has the DNA TGCGCCAGCAGCTTGGCCGAAGACAGCTTGGGCTACACCTTC. The gene calls are TRBV5-1 and TRBJ1-2, with a weak D call TRBD1 (5 bases). V was trimmed by 0 bases and J by 8 bases, leaving 14 bases between them. CDR1 is SGHRS and CDR2 is YFSETQ in the germline V gene. The CDR3 runs to 14 residues.

This rearrangement joins TRBV2 to TRBJ1-1; D may be TRBD1 (5 bases). The CDR3 has 15 residues. Between the trimmed V and J ends, which lost 4 bases and 2 bases, there was a span of 14 bases. Germline-derived CDR1 and CDR2 are SNHLY and FYNNEI. The DNA of the CDR3 is TGTGCCAGCAGTGCCCGGGGGGGAACTAACACTGAAGCTTTCTTT. As protein: CASSARGGTNTEAFF.